These 5 T cell receptor beta chains were all obtained from the same sample, sequenced in a study of T cell responses to AZD1222 COVID-19 vaccine. The method was immunoSEQ multiplex PCR; TCRdb's version includes in-frame clones alone and lacks a portion of them. The sample carries approximately 170,000 clones, approximately 90% recorded once. This specimen was peripheral blood, taken on day 0 of AZD1222 vaccination. The receptor set was obtained from an adult in good health.

J is TRBJ2-7 and V is TRBV5-4, with 7 bases that match TRBD2. V shed 1 base and J 3 bases; nucleotides not matched to a gene: 7. Germline V gives CDR1 SGHNT, CDR2 YYREEE (reference sequence). The CDR3 sequence is 15 residues long. The CDR3, as DNA: TGTGCCAGCAGCTTGTGGGGGGGTAGGAGCTACGAGCAGTACTTC. Protein product: CASSLWGGRSYEQYF.

The CDR3 region has the DNA TGTGCCAGCAGCTTAGTAGGGGGGGCATCCTACGAGCAGTACTTC. Translation: CASSLVGGASYEQYF. The V gene is TRBV7-3, the J gene TRBJ2-7, with D perhaps matching TRBD2 (7 bases). Germline CDR1 SGHTA, CDR2 FQGTGA. The CDR3 totals 15 residues. The germline V and J ends were trimmed by 2 bases and 1 base, with 12 bases remaining between them.

This chain's CDR3 is CASSPKGRDRFNSPLHF. CDR3 bases: TGTGCCAGCAGCCCAAAGGGCCGGGACAGATTTAATTCACCCCTCCACTTT. This rearrangement joins TRBV7-2 to TRBJ1-6, with 7 bases matching TRBD1. With V trimmed by 5 bases and J by 6 bases, 13 bases remained unmatched. The V gene's germline CDR1 is SGHTA and CDR2 FQGNSA. CDR3 length: 17 amino acids.

Remarks on this clone: Since the CDR3 does not end with the conserved phenylalanine or tryptophan, this likely comes from a read error. This chain links TRBV6-5 with TRBJ1-2, with 7 bases lining up with TRBD1. This CDR3 region has 14 residues. V gave up 2 bases and J gave up 6 bases; unmatched junction bases: 6. The germline CDR1 and CDR2 sequences are MNHEY and SVGAGI. The CDR3 DNA sequence: TGTGCCAGCAGTTACCAGGGACAGCGGAATGGCTACACCCTC. Protein: CASSYQGQRNGYTL.

The V call is TRBV6-4, the J call TRBJ2-2; 8 nucleotides align to TRBD2. Germline assignment: CDR1 MRHNA and CDR2 SNTAGT. The CDR3 consists of 15 residues. J was trimmed by 3 bases and V by 5 bases; bases with no gene match: 5. In DNA, the CDR3 is TGTGCCAGCAGTTTACATAGCGGGGACACCGGGGAGCTGTTTTTT. Its protein is CASSLHSGDTGELFF.